This T cell receptor (beta chain) came from a study of T-cell reconstitution after alpha-beta-depleted transplantation in children. Study-level results: It was surviving recipient T cells and thymic progenitors that gave some patients high TCRbeta diversity at day 60. Reportedly, roughly two months post-transplant, alpha-beta T cells arose from several hundred expanded graft clones. Once a year had passed after transplant, T-cell counts and diversity came mostly from newly produced T cells.

A remark on this clonotype: Its antigen remains unidentified. Just one base apart from a much larger clone, this may be a read error.

As it was prepared, the TCRbeta library received unique molecular identifiers. TCRdb redid the calling of the PCR reads with MiXCR, one entry per CDR3 protein. Of 200,000 to 250,000 distinct CDR3 sequences in the sample, roughly 8.3% were seen once. There are 16 residues in the CDR3. Germline values: CDR1 MNHEY, CDR2 SVGAGI. Trimming cost V 0 bases and J 5 bases; bases outside gene matches: 6. This chain connects TRBV6-5 to TRBJ2-5; 10 positions match TRBD2. This clonotype originated in a male patient aged 2-10 years who had a stem cell transplant for acute myeloid leukemia, so the T cells may come from the graft donor. This material consisted of PBMCs, mostly from graft donor cells, taken 360 days after TCRalphabeta/CD19-depleted stem cell transplant. CDR3 DNA sequence: TGTGCCAGCAGTTACTCAACTAGCGGGGCGCATGAGACCCAGTACTTC. Residues: CASSYSTSGAHETQYF.